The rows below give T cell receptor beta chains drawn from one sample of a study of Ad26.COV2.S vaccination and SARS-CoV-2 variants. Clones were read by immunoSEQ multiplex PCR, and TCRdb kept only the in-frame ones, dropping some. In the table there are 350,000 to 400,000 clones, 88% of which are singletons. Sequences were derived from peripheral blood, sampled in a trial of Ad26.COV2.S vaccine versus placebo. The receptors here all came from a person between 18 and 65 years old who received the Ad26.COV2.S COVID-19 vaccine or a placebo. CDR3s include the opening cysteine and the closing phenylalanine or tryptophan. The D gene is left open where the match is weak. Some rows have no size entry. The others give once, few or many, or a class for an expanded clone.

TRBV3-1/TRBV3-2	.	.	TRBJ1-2	CASSQDWRVVDGYTF	TGTGCCAGCAGCCAAGATTGGAGGGTAGTGGATGGCTACACCTTC
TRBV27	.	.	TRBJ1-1	CASQLGGGEARNTEAFF	TGTGCCAGCCAACTCGGGGGGGGTGAAGCCAGGAACACTGAAGCTTTCTTT
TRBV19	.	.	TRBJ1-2	CASSLGVYAYTF	TGTGCCAGTAGCCTTGGGGTCTACGCTTACACCTTC
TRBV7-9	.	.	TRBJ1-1	CASSREVREAFF	TGTGCCAGCAGCCGAGAGGTCCGTGAAGCTTTCTTT
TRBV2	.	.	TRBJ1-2	CASSGEEGGYTF	TGTGCCAGCAGTGGAGAGGAGGGAGGCTACACCTTC
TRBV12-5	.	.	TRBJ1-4	CASGLMDTNEKLFF	TGTGCTAGTGGTTTGATGGACACTAATGAAAAACTGTTTTTT
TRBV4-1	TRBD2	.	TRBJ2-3	CASSRLAGPTDTQYF	TGCGCCAGCAGCAGACTAGCGGGGCCTACAGATACGCAGTATTTT
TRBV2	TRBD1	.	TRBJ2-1	CASSEAYRGSYNEQFF	TGTGCCAGCAGTGAAGCTTACAGGGGTTCCTACAATGAGCAGTTCTTC
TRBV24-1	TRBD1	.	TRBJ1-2	CATSDSGTGIGGYTF	TGTGCCACCAGTGATTCCGGGACAGGGATTGGCGGCTACACCTTC
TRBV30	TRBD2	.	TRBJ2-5	CAWRLAGDQETQYF	TGTGCCTGGCGACTAGCGGGAGACCAAGAGACCCAGTACTTC
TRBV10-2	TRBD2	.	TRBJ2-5	CASTRAGGRRETQYF	TGCGCCAGCACTAGGGCGGGGGGGCGAAGAGAGACCCAGTACTTC
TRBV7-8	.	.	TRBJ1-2	CASSSETYGYTF	TGTGCCAGCAGCTCCGAGACCTATGGCTACACCTTC
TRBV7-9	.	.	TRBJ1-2	CASSLKSQRAENGYTF	TGTGCCAGCAGCTTAAAATCCCAACGGGCGGAAAATGGCTACACCTTC
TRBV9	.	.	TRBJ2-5	CASSVDSGGFQTQYF	TGTGCCAGCAGCGTAGATAGCGGAGGTTTTCAGACCCAGTACTTC
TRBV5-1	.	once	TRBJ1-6	CASSLGSQRNSPLHF	TGCGCCAGCAGCTTGGGGAGCCAGCGCAATTCACCCCTCCACTTT
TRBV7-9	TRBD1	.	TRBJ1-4	CASSYDRGYNEKLFF	TGTGCCAGCAGCTACGACAGGGGCTATAATGAAAAACTGTTTTTT
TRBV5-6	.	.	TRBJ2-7	CASSLVGRGRFYEQYF	TGTGCCAGCAGCTTGGTCGGCAGGGGCCGTTTTTACGAGCAGTACTTC
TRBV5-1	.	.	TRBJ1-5	CASSLDSPGQPQHF	TGCGCCAGCAGCTTAGACAGCCCAGGTCAGCCCCAGCATTTT
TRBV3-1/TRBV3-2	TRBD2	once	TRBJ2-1	CASSQGAGGLHNEQFF	TGTGCCAGCAGCCAGGGGGCGGGGGGGCTCCACAATGAGCAGTTCTTC
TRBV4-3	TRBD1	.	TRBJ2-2	CASSQDLDRGTGELFF	TGCGCCAGCAGCCAAGATTTGGACAGGGGGACCGGGGAGCTGTTTTTT
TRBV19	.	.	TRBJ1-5	CASSVQLGKPPQHF	TGTGCCAGTAGCGTTCAACTTGGGAAGCCACCCCAGCATTTT
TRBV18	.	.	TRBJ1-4	CASSSQDEKLFF	TGTGCCAGCTCATCGCAGGATGAAAAACTGTTTTTT
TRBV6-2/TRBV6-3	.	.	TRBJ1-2	CASSYSGTAGYNYGYTF	TGTGCCAGCAGTTACTCCGGGACGGCGGGTTATAACTATGGCTACACCTTC
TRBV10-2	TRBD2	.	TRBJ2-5	CASSPQRGGGETQYF	TGCGCCAGCAGCCCACAGCGGGGGGGCGGAGAGACCCAGTACTTC
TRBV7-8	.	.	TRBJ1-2	CASSFGVGNGYTF	TGTGCCAGCAGCTTCGGGGTAGGGAATGGCTACACCTTC
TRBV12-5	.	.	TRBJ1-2	CASGLVLTDDLTHYGYTF	TGTGCTAGTGGTTTGGTATTAACAGATGATTTAACCCACTATGGCTACACCTTC
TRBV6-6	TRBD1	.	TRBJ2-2	CASRRLVGQGAPGELFF	TGTGCCAGCAGGCGACTAGTGGGGCAGGGGGCGCCCGGGGAGCTGTTTTTT
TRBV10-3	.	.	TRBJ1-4	CAISAEFNEKLFF	TGTGCCATCAGCGCCGAGTTTAATGAAAAACTGTTTTTT
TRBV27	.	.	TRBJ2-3	CASRGSRDTQYF	TGTGCCAGCAGGGGCTCACGAGATACGCAGTATTTT
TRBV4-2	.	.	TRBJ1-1	CASTTDGTEAFF	TGTGCCAGCACCACAGATGGCACTGAAGCTTTCTTT
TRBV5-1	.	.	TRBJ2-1	CASSLALGYNEQFF	TGCGCCAGCAGCTTGGCGTTAGGTTACAATGAGCAGTTCTTC
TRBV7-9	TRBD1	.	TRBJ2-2	CASTPLGTGGSELFF	TGTGCCAGCACCCCCTTGGGGACAGGGGGCTCGGAGCTGTTTTTT
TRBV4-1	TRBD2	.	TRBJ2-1	CASSQERVISGGAYRNEQFF	TGCGCCAGCAGCCAAGAGAGGGTAATAAGCGGGGGGGCCTATAGGAATGAGCAGTTCTTC
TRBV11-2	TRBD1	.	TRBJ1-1	CASSFAGTGASDTEAFF	TGTGCCAGCAGCTTCGCCGGGACAGGGGCTAGTGACACTGAAGCTTTCTTT
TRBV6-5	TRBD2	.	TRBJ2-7	CASSYSLLAGGEQYF	TGTGCCAGCAGTTACTCGTTACTAGCGGGGGGCGAGCAGTACTTC
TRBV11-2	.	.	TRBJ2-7	CASSLVSGNGEQYF	TGTGCCAGCAGCTTAGTGTCGGGGAACGGCGAGCAGTACTTC
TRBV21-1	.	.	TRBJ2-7	CASSKRGEPGLAYDYEQYF	TGTGCCAGCAGCAAAAGGGGGGAACCGGGACTAGCGTATGACTACGAGCAGTACTTC
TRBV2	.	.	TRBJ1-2	CARRVSDYGYTF	TGTGCCCGTAGGGTTTCTGACTATGGCTACACCTTC
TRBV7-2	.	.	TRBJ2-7	CASSLDGRDYEQYF	TGTGCCAGCAGCTTAGATGGCAGGGACTACGAGCAGTACTTC
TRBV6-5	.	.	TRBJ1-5	CASTWDLFSNQPQHF	TGTGCCAGCACGTGGGACCTTTTTAGCAATCAGCCCCAGCATTTT